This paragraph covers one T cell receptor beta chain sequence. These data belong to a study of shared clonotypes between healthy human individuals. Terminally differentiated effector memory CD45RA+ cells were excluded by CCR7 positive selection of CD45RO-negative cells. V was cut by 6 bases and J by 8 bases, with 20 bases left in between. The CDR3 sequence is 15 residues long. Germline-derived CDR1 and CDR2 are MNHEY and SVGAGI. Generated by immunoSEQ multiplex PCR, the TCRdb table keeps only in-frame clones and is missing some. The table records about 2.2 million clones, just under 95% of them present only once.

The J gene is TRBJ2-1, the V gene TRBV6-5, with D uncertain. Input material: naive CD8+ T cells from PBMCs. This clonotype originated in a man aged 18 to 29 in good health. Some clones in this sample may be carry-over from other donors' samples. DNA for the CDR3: TGTGCCAGCAGACCCCAGGAGACCAATCAGGATGAGCAGTTCTTC. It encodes CASRPQETNQDEQFF.